This TCR beta chain was sequenced during a study of T cells after yellow fever vaccination. This clonotype was detected a few times. TCRdb itself ran the 5' RACE reads through MiXCR, one entry per CDR3 protein. The sample carries hundreds of thousands of distinct CDR3 sequences, more than 9% recorded once. Trimming removed 7 bases from V and 3 bases from J; junction bases left unmatched: 7. The V gene's germline CDR1 is KGHDR and CDR2 SFDVKD. CDR3 length: 16 amino acids. The chain uses TRBV24-1 and TRBJ2-3, with TRBD2 matching over 12 bases. This specimen was PBMCs, taken on the day of the yellow fever booster vaccination. The sequence was obtained from a man aged 30 to 39 who received the YFV17D yellow fever vaccine. The CDR3 sequence: CATRAPGTSGTDTQYF. The DNA of the CDR3 is TGTGCCACCAGGGCTCCCGGGACTAGCGGGACAGATACGCAGTATTTT.